What follows describes a single T cell receptor beta chain. The antigen is undetermined. Generated by immunoSEQ multiplex PCR, the TCRdb table keeps only in-frame clones and is missing some. The data contain about 210,000 clones, over 80% of them singletons. These data belong to a study of T cell responses to AZD1222 COVID-19 vaccine. Study conclusions and caveats: CD4 TCRs linked to vaccination spanned spike, dominating at 160-218 and 743-854. Spike-specific TCR depth and breadth grew after two AZD1222 doses. The study reported that nearly half of spike-specific TCRs target unmutated variant regions.

The specimen comprised peripheral blood, sampled on day 0 of AZD1222 vaccination. The source of this sequence is an adult in good health.

This CDR3 reads CASSQKTGVVGYTF. As DNA, the CDR3 is TGTGCCAGCAGCCAAAAGACAGGGGTGGTTGGCTACACCTTC. The V gene is TRBV3-1 (or the pseudogene TRBV3-2), the J gene TRBJ1-2; TRBD1 matches at 8 bases. V shed 2 bases and J 7 bases; nucleotides not matched to a gene: 6. The V gene's germline CDR1 is LGHDT and CDR2 YNNKEL (reference sequence). This CDR3 is built from 14 residues.